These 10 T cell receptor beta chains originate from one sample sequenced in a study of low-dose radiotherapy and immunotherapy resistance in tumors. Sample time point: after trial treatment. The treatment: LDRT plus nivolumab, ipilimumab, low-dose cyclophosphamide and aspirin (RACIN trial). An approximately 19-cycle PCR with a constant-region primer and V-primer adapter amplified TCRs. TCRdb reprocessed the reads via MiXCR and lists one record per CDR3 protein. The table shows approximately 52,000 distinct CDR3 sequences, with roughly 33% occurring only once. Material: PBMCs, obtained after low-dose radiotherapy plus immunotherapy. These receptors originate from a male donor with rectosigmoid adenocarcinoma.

The CDR3 sequence: CASNPTAWGETQYF. In nucleotides, the CDR3 is TGTGCCAGCAACCCGACTGCGTGGGGAGAGACCCAGTACTTC. The chain carries TRBV11-2 and TRBJ2-5; D unclear. The V end lost 7 bases, the J end lost 4 bases, and 16 bases lay between the germline ends. Germline loops: CDR1 SGHAT, CDR2 FQNNGV. The CDR3 is 14 amino acids.

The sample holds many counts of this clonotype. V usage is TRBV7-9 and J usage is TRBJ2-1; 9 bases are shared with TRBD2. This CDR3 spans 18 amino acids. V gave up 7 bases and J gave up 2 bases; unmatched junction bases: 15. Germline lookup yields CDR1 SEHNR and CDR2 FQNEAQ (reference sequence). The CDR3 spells CASTRRREGLITYNEQFF. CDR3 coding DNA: TGTGCCAGCACTCGGAGGCGGGAGGGCCTAATAACCTACAATGAGCAGTTCTTC.

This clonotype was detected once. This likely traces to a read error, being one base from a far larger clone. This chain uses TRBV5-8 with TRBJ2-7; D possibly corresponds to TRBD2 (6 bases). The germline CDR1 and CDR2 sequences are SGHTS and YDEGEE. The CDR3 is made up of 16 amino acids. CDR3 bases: TGTGCCAGCGGCTTGAAGGGGAGGTCTCGTTATGGCGAGCAGTACTTC. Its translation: CASGLKGRSRYGEQYF.

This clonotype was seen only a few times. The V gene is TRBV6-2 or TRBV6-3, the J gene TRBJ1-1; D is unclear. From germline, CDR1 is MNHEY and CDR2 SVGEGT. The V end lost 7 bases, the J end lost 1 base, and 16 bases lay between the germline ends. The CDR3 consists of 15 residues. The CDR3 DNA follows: TGTGCCAGCACCAGAATTCTCGGGGAGAACACTGAAGCTTTCTTT. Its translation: CASTRILGENTEAFF.

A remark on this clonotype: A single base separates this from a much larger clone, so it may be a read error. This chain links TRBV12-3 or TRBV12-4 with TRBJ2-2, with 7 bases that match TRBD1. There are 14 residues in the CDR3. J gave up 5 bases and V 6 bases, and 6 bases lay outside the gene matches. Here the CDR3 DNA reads TGTGCCAGCAGCGGGGACAGCCGGACCGGGGAGCTGTTTTTT. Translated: CASSGDSRTGELFF.

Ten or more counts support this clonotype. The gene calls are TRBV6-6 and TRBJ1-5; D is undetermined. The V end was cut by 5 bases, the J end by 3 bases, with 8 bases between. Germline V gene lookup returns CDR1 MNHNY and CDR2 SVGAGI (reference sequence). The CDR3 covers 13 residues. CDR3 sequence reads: CASSNGINQPQHF. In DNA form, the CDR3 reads TGTGCCAGCAGTAACGGGATCAATCAGCCCCAGCATTTT.

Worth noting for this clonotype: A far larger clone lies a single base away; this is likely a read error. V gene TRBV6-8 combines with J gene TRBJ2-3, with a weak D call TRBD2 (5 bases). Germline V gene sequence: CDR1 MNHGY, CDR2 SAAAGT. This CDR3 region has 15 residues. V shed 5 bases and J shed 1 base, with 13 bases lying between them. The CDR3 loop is CASSEGGSGTDTQYF. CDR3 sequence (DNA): TGTGCCAGCAGTGAAGGCGGGTCTGGCACAGATACGCAGTATTTT.

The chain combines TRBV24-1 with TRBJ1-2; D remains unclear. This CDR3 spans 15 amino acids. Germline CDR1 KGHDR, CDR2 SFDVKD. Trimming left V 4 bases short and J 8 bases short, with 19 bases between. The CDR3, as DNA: TGTGCCACCAGTGACCCGGTCGTAGGCGTGAGGGGCTACACCTTC. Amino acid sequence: CATSDPVVGVRGYTF.

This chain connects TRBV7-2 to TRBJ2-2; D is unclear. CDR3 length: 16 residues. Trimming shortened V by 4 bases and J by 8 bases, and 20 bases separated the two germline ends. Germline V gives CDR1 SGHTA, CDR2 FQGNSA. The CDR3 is CASSSPSVQFLGELFF. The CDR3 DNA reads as TGTGCCAGCAGCTCCCCATCGGTTCAGTTTTTGGGGGAGCTGTTTTTT.

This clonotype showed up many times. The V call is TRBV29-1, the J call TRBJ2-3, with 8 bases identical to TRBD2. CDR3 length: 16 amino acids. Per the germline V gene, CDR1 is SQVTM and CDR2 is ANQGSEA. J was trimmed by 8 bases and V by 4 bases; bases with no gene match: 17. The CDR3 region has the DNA TGCAGCGTTGGCGGGCCAGGGCGGGGGGAAGGGAGTACGCAGTATTTT. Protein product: CSVGGPGRGEGSTQYF.